This entry lists 10 T cell receptor beta chains sequenced from one sample in a study of T cell responses to AZD1222 COVID-19 vaccine. TCRdb keeps only in-frame clones here, not all; method: immunoSEQ multiplex PCR. The sample holds some 150,000 clones, approximately 90% seen once. The specimen comprised peripheral blood, sampled on day 0 of MenACWY control vaccination. The receptors were sampled from an adult in good health.

V is TRBV27 and J is TRBJ1-2; 10 bases are shared with TRBD1. The CDR3 has 12 amino acids. V was clipped by 6 bases and J by 7 bases; unmatched bases: 2. Germline V gives CDR1 MNHEY, CDR2 SMNVEV (reference sequence). CDR3 in DNA: TGTGCCAGCAGGACAGGGGGCTCTGGCTACACCTTC. Protein product: CASRTGGSGYTF.

The rearrangement uses TRBV29-1 and TRBJ1-2; D possibly corresponds to TRBD1 (5 bases). The CDR3 length is 13 residues. Germline-derived CDR1 and CDR2 are SQVTM and ANQGSEA. Trimming stripped 4 bases from V and 10 bases from J, with 19 bases between. The CDR3 DNA follows: TGCAGCGTTGGTCGGGGGGATGGTGTTGACTACACCTTC. This encodes CSVGRGDGVDYTF.

This clone was counted once. This chain uses TRBV9 with TRBJ1-2, with TRBD1 matching over 7 bases. CDR3 size: 15 residues. CDR1 is SGDLS, CDR2 YYNGEE, per germline. Trimming removed 0 bases from V and 4 bases from J; junction bases left unmatched: 6. In DNA, the CDR3 is TGTGCCAGCAGCGTAGGAGACAGGGCCGGCTATGGCTACACCTTC. Translating it yields CASSVGDRAGYGYTF.

J is TRBJ2-3 and V is TRBV19; TRBD2 might be the D (5 bases). The CDR3 is made up of 14 amino acids. Trimming cost V 9 bases and J 1 base, with 14 bases left between them. Per germline, CDR1 LNHDA and CDR2 SQIVND (reference sequence). The CDR3 region has the DNA TGTGCCAGCAGTGAGGGCTCCCGCACAGATACGCAGTATTTT. Encoded protein: CASSEGSRTDTQYF.

This chain links TRBV6-2 or TRBV6-3 with TRBJ1-6, with 11 nucleotides matching TRBD1. CDR1 and CDR2 from the germline V gene are MNHEY and SVGEGT. The CDR3 runs to 15 residues. V was pared by 5 bases and J by 6 bases, with 3 bases of the junction left unmatched. The CDR3 region has the DNA TGTGCCAGCAGTGGACAGGGGGCGCCTAATTCACCCCTCCACTTT. Its translation is CASSGQGAPNSPLHF.

In DNA form, the CDR3 reads TGTGCCAGTAGCCAAATCAGCGGGCCCGGGGAGCTGTTTTTT. Protein: CASSQISGPGELFF. V and J are TRBV19 and TRBJ2-2; maybe TRBD2 (6 bases). Germline loops: CDR1 LNHDA, CDR2 SQIVND (reference sequence). The length of the CDR3 is 14 residues. The germline V and J ends were trimmed by 6 bases and 6 bases, with 14 bases remaining between them.

The genes are TRBV14 and TRBJ1-1; D is unresolved. The CDR3 consists of 14 residues. Germline loops: CDR1 SGHDN, CDR2 FVKESK. V was clipped by 2 bases and J by 3 bases, with 10 bases between them. The CDR3 sequence is CASSQYETHTEAFF. The CDR3 bases are TGTGCCAGCAGCCAATACGAGACACACACTGAAGCTTTCTTT.

The chain joins TRBV27 to TRBJ2-7, with D possibly being TRBD1 or TRBD2 (5 bases each). The CDR3 is made up of 13 amino acids. Trimming removed 2 bases from V and 5 bases from J, with 10 bases in between. Per the germline V gene, CDR1 is MNHEY and CDR2 is SMNVEV (reference sequence). The CDR3 nucleotides are TGTGCCAGCAGTTTAGTTCGGGGCCACGAGCAGTACTTC. This encodes CASSLVRGHEQYF.

The CDR3 here is CASRTTDQPQHF. CDR3 coding DNA: TGTGCCAGCAGAACGACCGATCAGCCCCAGCATTTT. V is TRBV28 and J is TRBJ1-5; D is ambiguous. This CDR3 region has 12 residues. Germline loops: CDR1 MDHEN, CDR2 SYDVKM. Trimming took 6 bases from V and 5 from J, leaving 8 bases between them.

This chain uses TRBV5-1 with TRBJ1-3; D may be TRBD1 (6 bases). This CDR3 is 15 amino acids long. V lost 4 bases to trimming and J lost 0 bases, with 11 bases between them. From germline, CDR1 is SGHRS and CDR2 YFSETQ. CDR3 loop: CASSQGQPSGNTIYF. In DNA, the CDR3 is TGCGCCAGCAGCCAAGGACAGCCCTCTGGAAACACCATATATTTT.